A selection of T cell receptor beta chains follows, all from one sample in a study of blood T cell dynamics during melanoma immunotherapy. Libraries were prepared by immunoSEQ multiplex PCR; TCRdb keeps only in-frame clonotypes and omits some of them. The table lists 7,000 or so clones, about 80% of them singletons. The specimen comprised blood, sampled from a patient treated with checkpoint blockade. The receptors derive from a human donor with melanoma. Both conserved end residues are part of each CDR3. The order of the fields is J gene, clone size, CDR3 length, V gene, CDR3 protein. Clone size, where shown, is once, few, many, or a class for clones that have expanded.

j_call: TRBJ1-5; clone_size: -; cdr3_length: 15; v_call: TRBV5-1; cdr3_aa: CASSLEGGSNQPQHF
j_call: TRBJ2-7; clone_size: once; cdr3_length: 11; v_call: TRBV5-4; cdr3_aa: CASSSSYEQYF
j_call: TRBJ1-4; clone_size: -; cdr3_length: 14; v_call: TRBV27; cdr3_aa: CASSPRDRPEKLFF
j_call: TRBJ1-3; clone_size: -; cdr3_length: 16; v_call: TRBV28; cdr3_aa: CASSLSWTRSGNTIYF
j_call: TRBJ2-7; clone_size: -; cdr3_length: 12; v_call: TRBV29-1; cdr3_aa: CSVEDSSYEQYF
j_call: TRBJ1-4; clone_size: -; cdr3_length: 14; v_call: TRBV27; cdr3_aa: CASSPPGRGEKLFF
j_call: TRBJ2-7; clone_size: -; cdr3_length: 14; v_call: TRBV28; cdr3_aa: CASSREGWAYEQYF
j_call: TRBJ1-1; clone_size: -; cdr3_length: 12; v_call: TRBV18; cdr3_aa: CASSLPSRGAFF
j_call: TRBJ2-2; clone_size: -; cdr3_length: 14; v_call: TRBV10-3; cdr3_aa: CAISDPAGTGELFF
j_call: TRBJ2-2; clone_size: -; cdr3_length: 15; v_call: TRBV18; cdr3_aa: CASSASNRGTGELFF
j_call: TRBJ2-7; clone_size: once; cdr3_length: 12; v_call: TRBV27; cdr3_aa: CASSRLGGEQYF
j_call: TRBJ1-2; clone_size: -; cdr3_length: 13; v_call: TRBV11-2; cdr3_aa: CASSPPGTYGYTF
j_call: TRBJ1-6; clone_size: -; cdr3_length: 13; v_call: TRBV6-5; cdr3_aa: CASSYGRGSPLHF
j_call: TRBJ2-2; clone_size: once; cdr3_length: 14; v_call: TRBV19; cdr3_aa: CASNFGANTGELFF
j_call: TRBJ1-4; clone_size: few; cdr3_length: 16; v_call: TRBV11-2; cdr3_aa: CASSLDVATGQEKLFF
j_call: TRBJ2-6; clone_size: once; cdr3_length: 16; v_call: TRBV5-1; cdr3_aa: CASSTRAVSGANVLTF